These 18 T cell receptor beta chains were sequenced from one sample in a study of T cell repertoires in cytomegalovirus infection. TCRdb re-analysed the reads in MiXCR, keeping a single row per CDR3 protein. The data show 150,000 to 200,000 distinct CDR3 sequences, roughly a fifth seen once. Sequencing was done on a sample of PBMCs. The origin of the receptors is a human donor in good health (CMV status not recorded). Some clones in this sample may be carry-over from other donors' samples.

There are a few counts of this clonotype. The chain's CDR3 is CASRPGSSSYNEQFF. The CDR3, as DNA: TGTGCCAGCAGGCCGGGCTCCAGCTCCTACAATGAGCAGTTCTTC. V is TRBV28 and J is TRBJ2-1; no clear D gene. CDR1 and CDR2 from the germline V gene are MDHEN and SYDVKM. V shed 6 bases and J shed 0 bases, with 12 bases lying between them. The CDR3 contains 15 residues.

The chain is built from TRBV6-2 or TRBV6-3 and TRBJ2-3; TRBD2 agrees at 7 bases. This CDR3 comprises 15 residues. J gave up 2 bases and V 7 bases, and 9 bases lay outside the gene matches. Germline CDR1 reads MNHEY; CDR2 reads SVGEGT. The CDR3 protein is CASTPDWDYTDTQYF. CDR3 nucleotides: TGTGCCAGCACCCCCGACTGGGACTACACAGATACGCAGTATTTT.

The chain links TRBV12-3 or TRBV12-4 to TRBJ1-1, with a possible D match to TRBD1 (5 bases). Trimming pared 5 bases from V and 1 base from J, leaving 8 bases between. The CDR3 covers 13 residues. The CDR3 here is CASSTTGNTEAFF. CDR3 sequence (DNA): TGTGCCAGCAGTACAACAGGGAACACTGAAGCTTTCTTT.

This rearrangement joins TRBV20-1 to TRBJ2-3; 12 bases line up with TRBD2. The CDR3 consists of 14 residues. The ends lost 5 bases at V and 3 bases at J; junction bases unmatched: 3. Germline loops: CDR1 DFQATT, CDR2 SNEGSKA (reference sequence). The chain's CDR3 is CSASLAGGTDTQYF. The CDR3 DNA reads TGCAGTGCTTCACTAGCGGGGGGTACAGATACGCAGTATTTT.

The rearrangement links TRBV28 to TRBJ2-1; the match to TRBD2 covers 9 bases. V trimming: 8 bases; J trimming: 5 bases; junction bases outside the gene matches: 16. Germline V gives CDR1 MDHEN, CDR2 SYDVKM. There are 17 residues in the CDR3. CDR3 sequence (DNA): TGTGCCAGCCGAAAGCGGGGGGCGAGTCGGCCACACAATGAGCAGTTCTTC. It translates to CASRKRGASRPHNEQFF.

This clonotype turned up a few times. The rearrangement joins TRBV27 to TRBJ2-2, with 7 bases lining up with TRBD1. Per germline, CDR1 MNHEY and CDR2 SMNVEV (reference sequence). The CDR3 is 13 amino acids. The J segment lost 5 bases and the V segment lost 4 bases, leaving 1 base of the junction unmatched. The CDR3 sequence is CASSSRGTGELFF. The CDR3 DNA reads TGTGCCAGCAGTTCCAGGGGGACCGGGGAGCTGTTTTTT.

The rearrangement links TRBV7-3 to TRBJ1-2, with D tentatively TRBD1 (6 bases). V was pared by 5 bases and J by 2 bases, with 12 bases between. From germline, CDR1 is SGHTA and CDR2 FQGTGA. The CDR3 contains 14 residues. The DNA of the CDR3 is TGTGCCAGCAGCCCAAACGGACAGAACTATGGCTACACCTTC. Protein: CASSPNGQNYGYTF. Combining the CDR3 with reference TRBV7-3 and TRBJ1-2 gives the whole variable domain GAGVSQTPSNKVTEKGKYVELRCDPISGHTALYWYRQSLGQGPEFLIYFQGTGAADDSGLPNDRFFAVRPEGSVSTLKIQRTERGDSAVYLCASSPNGQNYGYTFGSGTRLTVV.

V and J are TRBV5-1 and TRBJ2-1; 10 nucleotides align to TRBD2. The trim removed 4 bases at V and 8 bases at J, leaving 3 bases unmatched. CDR3 length equals 13 residues. Germline V gene sequence: CDR1 SGHRS, CDR2 YFSETQ. In nucleotides, the CDR3 is TGCGCCAGCAGCCAAGGGACTAGCGATGAGCAGTTCTTC. It translates to CASSQGTSDEQFF.

The V call is TRBV20-1, the J call TRBJ2-1, with D perhaps TRBD2 (6 bases). The germline V gene encodes CDR1 DFQATT and CDR2 SNEGSKA (reference sequence). The CDR3 contains 14 residues. V was shortened by 1 base and J by 2 bases, with 9 bases between the two germline ends. The CDR3 sequence is CSARAGVAYNEQFF. CDR3 nucleotides: TGCAGTGCTAGAGCGGGGGTCGCCTACAATGAGCAGTTCTTC.

This clonotype turned up a few times. This chain connects TRBV12-3 or TRBV12-4 to TRBJ1-5; no clear D gene. Trimming stripped 6 bases from V and 2 bases from J, with 11 bases between. The CDR3 runs 14 residues. The CDR3 bases are TGTGCCAGCAGCCACGGCGCCGGCAATCAGCCCCAGCATTTT. This sequence encodes CASSHGAGNQPQHF.

This clonotype was seen more than once but under ten times. The chain couples TRBV12-3 or TRBV12-4 to TRBJ2-6; 7 nucleotides match TRBD1. The trim removed 0 bases at V and 0 bases at J, leaving 11 bases unmatched. The CDR3 runs 20 residues. This CDR3 is CASSLAPGQISFSGANVLTF. The CDR3 DNA sequence: TGTGCCAGCAGTTTAGCGCCGGGACAGATATCGTTCTCTGGGGCCAACGTCCTGACTTTC.

In this sample, this clonotype turned up a few times. V and J are TRBV6-5 and TRBJ1-1; unclear D gene. CDR3 length: 13 residues. Trimming removed 1 base at V and 1 base at J, with 4 bases between. CDR1 is MNHEY, CDR2 SVGAGI, per germline. The DNA of the CDR3 is TGTGCCAGCAGTTACTGGGGGAACACTGAAGCTTTCTTT. This gives the protein CASSYWGNTEAFF.

V gene TRBV7-6 combines with J gene TRBJ2-2, with D hard to call. V gave up 3 bases and J gave up 2 bases, with 7 bases separating them. Per germline, CDR1 SGHVS and CDR2 FNYEAQ. The CDR3 sequence is 14 residues long. The CDR3: CASSFRANTGELFF. The CDR3 coding sequence is TGTGCCAGCAGCTTCCGGGCCAACACCGGGGAGCTGTTTTTT. Variable domain in full (rest from reference TRBV7-6 and TRBJ2-2): GAGVSQSPRYKVTKRGQDVALRCDPISGHVSLYWYRQALGQGPEFLTYFNYEAQQDKSGLPNDRFSAERPEGSISTLTIQRTEQRDSAMYRCASSFRANTGELFFGEGSRLTVL.

To note about this clonotype: This may come from a read error, since a much larger clone is one base off. The gene calls are TRBV7-2 and TRBJ2-1, with 11 bases identical to TRBD2. This CDR3 is 15 amino acids long. Per the germline V gene, CDR1 is SGHTA and CDR2 is FQGNSA. Trimming took 8 bases from V and 2 from J; bases not matched to a gene: 5. The CDR3 sequence is CASCLSGRAYNEQFF. CDR3 coding DNA: TGTGCCAGCTGCCTTAGCGGGAGGGCCTACAATGAGCAGTTCTTC.

This clonotype was recorded a few times. The chain has TRBV20-1 and TRBJ1-1, with 9 bases identical to TRBD1. V gave up 6 bases and J gave up 0 bases; unmatched junction bases: 2. The CDR3 spans 13 residues. Per germline, CDR1 DFQATT and CDR2 SNEGSKA (reference sequence). CDR3 in DNA: TGCAGTGCGGACAGGGGAATGAACACTGAAGCTTTCTTT. Translated, it gives CSADRGMNTEAFF.

The chain has TRBV18 and TRBJ2-3, with 8 bases fitting TRBD2. Trimming took 2 bases from V and 5 from J; bases not matched to a gene: 3. The CDR3 spans 14 residues. The germline V gene encodes CDR1 KGHSH and CDR2 LQKENI. The CDR3 protein is CASSPTLAGDTQYF. CDR3 bases: TGTGCCAGCTCACCAACGCTAGCGGGAGATACGCAGTATTTT.

The table lists this clonotype with many counts. The gene calls are TRBV11-2 and TRBJ2-1, with unresolved D. Germline loops: CDR1 SGHAT, CDR2 FQNNGV. The CDR3 length is 16 residues. With 0 bases removed from V and 0 bases from J, the gap between germline ends came to 9 bases. The CDR3 DNA sequence: TGTGCCAGCAGCTTAGATATGGGCATCTCCTACAATGAGCAGTTCTTC. This encodes CASSLDMGISYNEQFF.

This clonotype was counted at least ten times. The CDR3, as DNA: TGTGCCAGCAGTCGAAACAGGGTGGAGAGTTCGAACACTGAAGCTTTCTTT. This translates into CASSRNRVESSNTEAFF. J is TRBJ1-1 and V is TRBV6-5, with D perhaps matching TRBD1 (6 bases). Germline V gene data show CDR1 as MNHEY and CDR2 as SVGAGI. V was cut by 5 bases and J by 1 base, with 20 bases left in between. CDR3 length equals 17 residues.